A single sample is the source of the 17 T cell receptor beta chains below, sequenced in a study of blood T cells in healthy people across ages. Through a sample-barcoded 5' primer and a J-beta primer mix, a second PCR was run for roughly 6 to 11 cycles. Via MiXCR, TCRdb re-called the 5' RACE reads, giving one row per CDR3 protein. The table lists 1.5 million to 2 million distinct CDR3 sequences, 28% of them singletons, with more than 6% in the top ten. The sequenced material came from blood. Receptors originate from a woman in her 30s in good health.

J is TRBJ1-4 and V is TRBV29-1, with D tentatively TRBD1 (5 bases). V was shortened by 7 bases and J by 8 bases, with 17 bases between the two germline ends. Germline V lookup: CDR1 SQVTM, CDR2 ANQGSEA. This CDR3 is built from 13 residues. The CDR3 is CSGYRDLDEKLFF. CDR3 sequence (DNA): TGCAGCGGATACCGGGACCTGGACGAAAAACTGTTTTTT.

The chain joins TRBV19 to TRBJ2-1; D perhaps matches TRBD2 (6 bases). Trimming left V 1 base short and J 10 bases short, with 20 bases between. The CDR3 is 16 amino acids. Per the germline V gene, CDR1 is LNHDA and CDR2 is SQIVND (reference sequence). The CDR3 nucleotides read TGTGCCAGTAGTATAGGGGGGGTGACCGGAGGCCGAGAGCAGTTCTTC. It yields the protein CASSIGGVTGGREQFF.

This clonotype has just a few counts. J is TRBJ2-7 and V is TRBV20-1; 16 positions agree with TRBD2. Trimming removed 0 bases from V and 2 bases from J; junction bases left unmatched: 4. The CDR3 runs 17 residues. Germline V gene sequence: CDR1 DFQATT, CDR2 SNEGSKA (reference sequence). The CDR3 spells CSARDGTSGGAPYEQYF. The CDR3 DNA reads TGCAGTGCTAGAGATGGGACTAGCGGGGGGGCCCCCTACGAGCAGTACTTC.

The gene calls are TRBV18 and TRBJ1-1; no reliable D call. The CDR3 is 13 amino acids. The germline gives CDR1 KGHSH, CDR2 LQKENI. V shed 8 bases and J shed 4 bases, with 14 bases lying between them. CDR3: CASGESGSTEAFF. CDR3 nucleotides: TGTGCCAGCGGGGAGAGCGGGAGCACTGAAGCTTTCTTT.

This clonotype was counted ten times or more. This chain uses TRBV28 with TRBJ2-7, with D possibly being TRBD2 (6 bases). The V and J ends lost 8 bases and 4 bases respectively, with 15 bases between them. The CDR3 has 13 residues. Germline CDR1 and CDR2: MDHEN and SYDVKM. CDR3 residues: CASAPGGRYEQYF. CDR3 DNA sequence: TGTGCCAGCGCACCTGGGGGGAGATACGAGCAGTACTTC.

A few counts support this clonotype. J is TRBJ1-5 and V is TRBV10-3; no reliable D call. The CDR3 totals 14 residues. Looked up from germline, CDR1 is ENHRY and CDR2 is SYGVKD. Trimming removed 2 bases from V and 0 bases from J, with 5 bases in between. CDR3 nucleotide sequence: TGTGCCATCAGTGAGCGAGGTAGCAATCAGCCCCAGCATTTT. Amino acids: CAISERGSNQPQHF.

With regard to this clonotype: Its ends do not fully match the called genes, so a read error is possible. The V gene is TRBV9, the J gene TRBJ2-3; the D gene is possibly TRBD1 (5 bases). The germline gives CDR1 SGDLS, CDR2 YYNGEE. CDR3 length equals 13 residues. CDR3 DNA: TGTGCCAGCAGCGCCCTGACAGCAGATACGCGGTATTTT. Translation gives CASSALTADTRYF. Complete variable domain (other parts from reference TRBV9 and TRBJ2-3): DSGVTQTPKHLITATGQRVTLRCSPRSGDLSVYWYQQSLDQGLQFLIQYYNGEERAKGNILERFSAQQFPDLHSELNLSSLELGDSALYFCASSALTADTRYFGPGTRLTVL.

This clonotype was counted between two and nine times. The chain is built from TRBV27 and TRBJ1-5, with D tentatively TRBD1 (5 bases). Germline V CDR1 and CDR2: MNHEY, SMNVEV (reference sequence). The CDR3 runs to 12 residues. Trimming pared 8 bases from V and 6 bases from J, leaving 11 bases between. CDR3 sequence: CASRQFGQPQHF. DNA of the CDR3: TGTGCCAGCCGACAGTTTGGTCAGCCCCAGCATTTT.

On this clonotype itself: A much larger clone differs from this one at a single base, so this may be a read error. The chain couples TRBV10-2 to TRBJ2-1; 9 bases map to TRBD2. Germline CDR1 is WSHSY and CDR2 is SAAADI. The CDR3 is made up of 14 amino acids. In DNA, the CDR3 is TGCGCCAGCAGGGAGTCGAGCGGGGGGCGTGAGCAGTTCTTC. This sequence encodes CASRESSGGREQFF.

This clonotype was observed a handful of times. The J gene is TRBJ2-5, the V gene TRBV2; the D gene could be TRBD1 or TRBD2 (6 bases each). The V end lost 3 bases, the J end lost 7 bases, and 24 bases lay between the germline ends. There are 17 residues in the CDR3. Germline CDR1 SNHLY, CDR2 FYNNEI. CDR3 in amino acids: CASSDPSGGGAYLTQYF. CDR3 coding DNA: TGTGCCAGCAGTGACCCTTCAGGAGGGGGAGCCTATTTGACCCAGTACTTC.

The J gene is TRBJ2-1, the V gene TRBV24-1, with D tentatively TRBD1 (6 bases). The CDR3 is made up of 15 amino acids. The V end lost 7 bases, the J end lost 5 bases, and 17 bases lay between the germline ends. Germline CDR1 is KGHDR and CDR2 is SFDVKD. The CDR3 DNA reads TGTGCCACCAGCCAACAGGGTACAGGGAACAATGAGCAGTTCTTC. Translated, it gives CATSQQGTGNNEQFF.

The CDR3 nucleotides are TGTGCCATCAGTGAGCGACAGGACTATGGCTACACCTTC. This codes for CAISERQDYGYTF. The chain employs TRBV10-3 and TRBJ1-2, with a tentative D call TRBD1 (6 bases). The germline V gene encodes CDR1 ENHRY and CDR2 SYGVKD. V lost 2 bases and J lost 3, with 7 bases in between. This CDR3 contains 13 residues.

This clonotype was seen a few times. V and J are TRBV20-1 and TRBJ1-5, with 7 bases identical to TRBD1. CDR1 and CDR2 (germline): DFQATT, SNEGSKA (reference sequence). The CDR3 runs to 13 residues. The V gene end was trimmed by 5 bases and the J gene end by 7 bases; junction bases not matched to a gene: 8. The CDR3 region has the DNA TGCAGTGCTCGCCTCGGGACAGACCAGCCCCAGCATTTT. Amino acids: CSARLGTDQPQHF.

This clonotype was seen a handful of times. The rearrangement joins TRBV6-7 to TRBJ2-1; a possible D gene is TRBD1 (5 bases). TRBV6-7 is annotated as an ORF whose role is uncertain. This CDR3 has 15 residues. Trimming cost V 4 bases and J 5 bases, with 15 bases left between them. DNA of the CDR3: TGTGCCAGCAGTTCACCGCGCAGGGTCCACAATGAGCAGTTCTTC. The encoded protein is CASSSPRRVHNEQFF.

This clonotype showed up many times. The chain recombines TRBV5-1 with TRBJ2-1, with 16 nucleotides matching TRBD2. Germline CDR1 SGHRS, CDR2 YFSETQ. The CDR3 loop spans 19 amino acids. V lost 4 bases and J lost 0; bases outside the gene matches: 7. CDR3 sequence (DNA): TGCGCCAGCAGCCAGGCCGGGACTAGCGGGGGGGCCTCCTACAATGAGCAGTTCTTC. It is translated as CASSQAGTSGGASYNEQFF.

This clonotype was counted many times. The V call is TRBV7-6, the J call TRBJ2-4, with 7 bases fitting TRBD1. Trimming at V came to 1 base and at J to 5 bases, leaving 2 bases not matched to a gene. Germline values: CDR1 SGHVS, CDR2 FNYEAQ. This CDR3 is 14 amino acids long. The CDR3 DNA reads TGTGCCAGCAGCTTAGAAGGGGGCGAAAACATTCAGTACTTC. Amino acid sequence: CASSLEGGENIQYF.

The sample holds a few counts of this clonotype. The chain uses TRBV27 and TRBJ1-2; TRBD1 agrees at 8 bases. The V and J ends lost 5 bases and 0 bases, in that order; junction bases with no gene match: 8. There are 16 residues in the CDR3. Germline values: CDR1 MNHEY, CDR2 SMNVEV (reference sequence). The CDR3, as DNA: TGTGCCAGCAGTCCCAGGGACAGGCCCACTAACTATGGCTACACCTTC. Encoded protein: CASSPRDRPTNYGYTF.